The 32 T cell receptor beta chains presented below share a single source sample, sequenced in a study of T cell responses to AZD1222 COVID-19 vaccine. Sequenced by immunoSEQ multiplex PCR; TCRdb stores in-frame clones only, minus some. The sample lists 180,000 or so clones, about 93% occurring once. The sample in question was peripheral blood, obtained 28 days after the second dose of the MenACWY control vaccine. Receptors originate from an adult who received the MenACWY meningococcal vaccine as a control.

The chain recombines TRBV12-3 or TRBV12-4 with TRBJ2-1; tentatively, D is TRBD1 (6 bases). This CDR3 contains 11 residues. V was cut by 5 bases and J by 12 bases, with 11 bases left in between. CDR3 DNA: TGTGCCAGCAGTCAATGGACAGCGCAGTTCTTC. It codes for CASSQWTAQFF.

This chain uses TRBV7-3 with TRBJ2-5, with 14 bases identical to TRBD2. The ends lost 2 bases at V and 5 bases at J; junction bases unmatched: 7. This CDR3 region has 17 residues. Germline V gives CDR1 SGHTA, CDR2 FQGTGA. In DNA, the CDR3 is TGTGCCAGCAGCTTACTCGGGACTAGCGGGGGCTCGGAGACCCAGTACTTC. This translates into CASSLLGTSGGSETQYF.

The genes are TRBV4-2 and TRBJ1-4; 9 bases map to TRBD1. V lost 4 bases, J lost 7 bases, and 13 bases stayed unmatched. This CDR3 spans 17 amino acids. Per the germline V gene, CDR1 is LGHNA and CDR2 is YNFKEQ. CDR3 protein: CASSPGQGVTAGEKLFF. The DNA for the CDR3 is TGTGCCAGCAGCCCGGGACAGGGAGTAACAGCTGGTGAAAAACTGTTTTTT.

The J gene is TRBJ1-6, the V gene TRBV27; D is unclear. This CDR3 spans 16 amino acids. Germline V gene lookup returns CDR1 MNHEY and CDR2 SMNVEV (reference sequence). Deletions cut 7 bases from V and 10 bases from J, with 23 bases between. The CDR3 is CASTPWAGRDSSPLHF. The CDR3 nucleotides read TGTGCCAGCACCCCTTGGGCCGGGCGCGATTCGTCACCCCTCCACTTT.

The rearrangement links TRBV7-8 to TRBJ2-7, with 7 bases lining up with TRBD1. The CDR3 consists of 15 residues. Germline V CDR1 and CDR2: SGHVS, FQNEAQ. The V segment lost 4 bases and the J segment 2 bases; nucleotides outside the gene matches: 8. CDR3 coding DNA: TGTGCCAGCAGCTCCGACAGGGCCAACCCCTACGAGCAGTACTTC. This sequence encodes CASSSDRANPYEQYF.

V is TRBV3-1 (or the pseudogene TRBV3-2) and J is TRBJ1-2; tentatively, D is TRBD1 (5 bases). V lost 3 bases, J lost 6 bases, and 14 bases lay in between. The CDR3 contains 14 residues. The germline CDR1 and CDR2 sequences are LGHDT and YNNKEL (reference sequence). CDR3 in DNA: TGTGCCAGCAGCCATTTGGACACCTCCAATGGCTACACCTTC. Protein sequence: CASSHLDTSNGYTF.

V usage is TRBV11-2 and J usage is TRBJ1-2; D unclear. The V end was cut by 0 bases, the J end by 4 bases, with 9 bases between. Germline CDR1 reads SGHAT; CDR2 reads FQNNGV. There are 14 residues in the CDR3. The CDR3 bases are TGTGCCAGCAGCTTAGACAGGAGCTCCTATGGCTACACCTTC. Translating gives CASSLDRSSYGYTF.

This rearrangement joins TRBV19 to TRBJ2-2; 8 bases match TRBD2. Per germline, CDR1 LNHDA and CDR2 SQIVND (reference sequence). J was trimmed by 6 bases and V by 11 bases; bases with no gene match: 26. The CDR3 is 19 residues long. The CDR3 DNA reads TGTGCCCGAGCGAGTGTGAGAGGAAAGTCCGGGAGGGCCCCCGGGGAGCTGTTTTTT. Protein: CARASVRGKSGRAPGELFF.

This clone occurred a few times. Different DNA sequences within this sample yield the same CDR3. The V gene is TRBV5-1, the J gene TRBJ2-2; 9 nucleotides match TRBD1. V gave up 2 bases and J gave up 5 bases; unmatched junction bases: 4. The CDR3 spans 15 residues. The V gene's germline CDR1 is SGHRS and CDR2 YFSETQ. The DNA for the CDR3 is TGCGCCAGCAGCTTCGCTGGACAGGGGACCGGGGAGCTGTTTTTT. Encoded protein: CASSFAGQGTGELFF.

The gene calls are TRBV11-1 and TRBJ2-1; D may be TRBD2 (6 bases). Trimming cost V 5 bases and J 5 bases, with 10 bases left between them. CDR3 size: 13 residues. Per germline, CDR1 SGHAT and CDR2 FQDESV (reference sequence). CDR3 residues: CASSRGLNNEQFF. Written as DNA, the CDR3 is TGTGCCAGCAGCCGGGGGTTAAACAATGAGCAGTTCTTC.

The rearrangement uses TRBV6-4 and TRBJ1-2; TRBD1 aligns across 9 bases. Germline values: CDR1 MRHNA, CDR2 SNTAGT. This CDR3 region has 13 residues. The CDR3 here is CDRDRVMNYGYTF. Here the CDR3 DNA reads TGTGATCGGGACAGGGTCATGAACTATGGCTACACCTTC.

This chain connects TRBV4-2 to TRBJ2-3; no reliable D call. In germline, CDR1 is LGHNA, CDR2 YNFKEQ. The CDR3 is 13 amino acids. V was pared by 0 bases and J by 1 base, with 2 bases between. CDR3 bases: TGTGCCAGCAGCCAAGATGGCACAGATACGCAGTATTTT. Translating gives CASSQDGTDTQYF.

V and J are TRBV27 and TRBJ2-7; 9 bases map to TRBD1. Germline V CDR1 and CDR2: MNHEY, SMNVEV (reference sequence). V gave up 3 bases and J gave up 6 bases; unmatched junction bases: 9. This CDR3 is built from 15 residues. The CDR3 bases are TGTGCCAGCAGTTTGCGATACAGGGGGCTCCTCGAGCAGTACTTC. This encodes CASSLRYRGLLEQYF.

The chain employs TRBV6-5 and TRBJ1-1, with no clear D. The CDR3 runs 13 residues. CDR1 is MNHEY, CDR2 SVGAGI, per germline. Trimming shortened V by 2 bases and J by 1 base, and 5 bases separated the two germline ends. This CDR3 is CASSYPGNTEAFF. CDR3 DNA sequence: TGTGCCAGCAGTTACCCAGGGAACACTGAAGCTTTCTTT.

The chain carries TRBV5-1 and TRBJ2-5; D is unresolved. CDR1 is SGHRS, CDR2 YFSETQ, per germline. This CDR3 spans 13 amino acids. V was cut by 5 bases and J by 5 bases, with 13 bases left in between. CDR3 nucleotide sequence: TGCGCCAGCAGATCCAGCGTGGTGGAGACCCAGTACTTC. Translating gives CASRSSVVETQYF.

The V gene is TRBV5-4, the J gene TRBJ1-1; 7 positions match TRBD1. CDR1 is SGHNT and CDR2 is YYREEE in the germline V gene (reference sequence). With V trimmed by 3 bases and J by 1 base, 3 bases remained unmatched. There are 14 residues in the CDR3. The CDR3 sequence is CASSSRDRNTEAFF. The CDR3 DNA reads TGTGCCAGCAGCTCCAGGGACAGGAACACTGAAGCTTTCTTT.

This chain connects TRBV18 to TRBJ1-6, with D possibly TRBD1 on 5 matching bases. Trimming pared 0 bases from V and 0 bases from J, leaving 15 bases between. The length of the CDR3 is 19 residues. CDR1 and CDR2 (germline): KGHSH, LQKENI. The CDR3 sequence is CASSPPRGRTSSYNSPLHF. The CDR3 region has the DNA TGTGCCAGCTCACCACCTAGGGGCCGGACGAGCTCCTATAATTCACCCCTCCACTTT.

The chain couples TRBV6-2 or TRBV6-3 to TRBJ2-7; D is undetermined. The CDR3 totals 12 residues. V shed 2 bases and J shed 5 bases, with 7 bases lying between them. Germline lookup yields CDR1 MNHEY and CDR2 SVGEGT. Here the CDR3 DNA reads TGTGCCAGCAGTTACCCTATGGACGAGCAGTACTTC. Protein product: CASSYPMDEQYF.

J is TRBJ1-6 and V is TRBV12-3 or TRBV12-4; D is ambiguous. Trimming pared 1 base from V and 9 bases from J, leaving 7 bases between. This CDR3 has 13 amino acids. The CDR3 bases are TGTGCCAGCAGTTTAGGAGGGAGTTCACCCCTCCACTTT. Its translation is CASSLGGSSPLHF.

This clone was counted only a few times. V gene TRBV5-4 combines with J gene TRBJ2-3, with D tentatively TRBD1 or TRBD2 (5 bases each). The germline V and J ends were trimmed by 5 bases and 1 base, with 11 bases remaining between them. The CDR3 has 14 residues. Germline-derived CDR1 and CDR2 are SGHNT and YYREEE (reference sequence). This CDR3 reads CASRYWGRTDTQYF. The CDR3 bases are TGTGCCAGCAGATACTGGGGACGCACAGATACGCAGTATTTT.

This clone was seen just once. This chain links TRBV5-1 with TRBJ2-6; 9 nucleotides line up with TRBD1. The CDR3 is made up of 17 amino acids. V was clipped by 0 bases and J by 1 base; unmatched bases: 2. Germline V gene lookup returns CDR1 SGHRS and CDR2 YFSETQ. CDR3 DNA sequence: TGCGCCAGCAGCTTGGACAGGGGGCTGTCTGGGGCCAACGTCCTGACTTTC. Translating it yields CASSLDRGLSGANVLTF.

The V and J genes are TRBV7-8 and TRBJ1-1; the D is unclear. The V and J ends lost 1 base and 2 bases respectively, with 8 bases between them. There are 14 residues in the CDR3. The germline V gene encodes CDR1 SGHVS and CDR2 FQNEAQ. CDR3 in amino acids: CASSLVGPNTEAFF. The CDR3 coding sequence is TGTGCCAGCAGCTTAGTGGGCCCCAACACTGAAGCTTTCTTT.

The rearrangement links TRBV5-1 to TRBJ1-2, with D unresolved. The germline V gene has CDR1 SGHRS and CDR2 YFSETQ. Trimming removed 0 bases at V and 1 base at J, with 7 bases between. The CDR3 is 14 residues long. The CDR3 here is CASSLDSVNYGYTF. CDR3 DNA: TGCGCCAGCAGCTTGGACAGCGTTAACTATGGCTACACCTTC.

The chain links TRBV10-3 to TRBJ1-2, with D perhaps matching TRBD1 (5 bases). The length of the CDR3 is 13 residues. CDR1 is ENHRY and CDR2 is SYGVKD in the germline V gene. The ends were cut back, 11 bases at V and 3 bases at J, with 16 bases in the middle. Here the CDR3 DNA reads TGTGCCGTGGCTTTCGGAGGGGACTATGGCTACACCTTC. It is translated as CAVAFGGDYGYTF.

This chain connects TRBV5-1 to TRBJ1-1, with 9 positions matching TRBD1. With V trimmed by 6 bases and J by 1 base, 1 base remained unmatched. Germline loops: CDR1 SGHRS, CDR2 YFSETQ. The CDR3 is made up of 13 amino acids. CDR3 residues: CASKQGANTEAFF. The CDR3 coding sequence is TGCGCCAGCAAACAGGGGGCGAACACTGAAGCTTTCTTT.

The chain couples TRBV7-2 to TRBJ1-6; 7 bases match TRBD1. V shed 5 bases, J shed 6 bases, and the junction held 4 bases outside the gene matches. From germline, CDR1 is SGHTA and CDR2 FQGNSA. The length of the CDR3 is 14 residues. CDR3 residues: CASSLGQTNSPLHF. The CDR3 nucleotides are TGTGCCAGCAGCCTGGGACAGACTAATTCACCCCTCCACTTT.

The chain employs TRBV11-2 and TRBJ2-1; D is unclear. The V gene's germline CDR1 is SGHAT and CDR2 FQNNGV. The CDR3 runs to 13 residues. Trimming took 5 bases from V and 8 from J, leaving 13 bases between them. The CDR3 coding sequence is TGTGCCAGCAGCCCCGGCGTGATTCATGAGCAGTTCTTC. Its protein product is CASSPGVIHEQFF.

CDR3 coding DNA: TGTGCCAGCAGTTCAGACAGGGCCTCGAATGAAAAACTGTTTTTT. This sequence encodes CASSSDRASNEKLFF. The gene calls are TRBV6-5 and TRBJ1-4; TRBD1 aligns across 7 bases. Germline CDR1 reads MNHEY; CDR2 reads SVGAGI. The CDR3 runs to 15 residues. V shed 4 bases and J 5 bases; nucleotides not matched to a gene: 7.

The V gene is TRBV6-5, the J gene TRBJ1-1; D is unclear. This CDR3 is built from 15 residues. Germline V CDR1 and CDR2: MNHEY, SVGAGI. V dropped 8 bases and J dropped 4 bases, with 20 bases sitting between them. CDR3 coding DNA: TGTGCCAGCTCCCCACCCTCCGCCTTAATCACTGAAGCTTTCTTT. Its translation: CASSPPSALITEAFF.

The chain is built from TRBV11-2 and TRBJ1-6; the match to TRBD1 covers 10 bases. V gave up 5 bases and J gave up 4 bases; unmatched junction bases: 8. The V gene's germline CDR1 is SGHAT and CDR2 FQNNGV. The CDR3 loop spans 17 amino acids. CDR3 bases: TGTGCCAGCAGCCCCCTGGACAGGGGGTCTTATAATTCACCCCTCCACTTT. Amino acid sequence: CASSPLDRGSYNSPLHF.

The rearrangement links TRBV5-6 to TRBJ2-7; D is unresolved. CDR1 is SGHDT and CDR2 is YYEEEE in the germline V gene. The V and J ends lost 1 base and 4 bases respectively, with 9 bases between them. The CDR3 consists of 13 residues. The CDR3 here is CASSLNLRYEQYF. CDR3 in DNA: TGTGCCAGCAGCTTGAATCTACGATACGAGCAGTACTTC. Drawing the rest from reference TRBV5-6 and TRBJ2-7, the complete variable domain is DAGVTQSPTHLIKTRGQQVTLRCSPKSGHDTVSWYQQALGQGPQFIFQYYEEEERQRGNFPDRFSGHQFPNYSSELNVNALLLGDSALYLCASSLNLRYEQYFGPGTRLTVT.

The DNA for the CDR3 is TGTGCCAGCAGCCCATCGCAGGGCTCTGGAAACACCATATATTTT. The encoded protein is CASSPSQGSGNTIYF. V gene TRBV28 combines with J gene TRBJ1-3, with a tentative D call TRBD1 (5 bases). CDR3 length: 15 amino acids. Germline V gene data show CDR1 as MDHEN and CDR2 as SYDVKM. V was trimmed by 6 bases and J by 0 bases, leaving 12 bases between them.